The rows below give T cell receptor beta chains drawn from one sample of a study of blood T cell repertoires in COVID-19. Clones were read by immunoSEQ multiplex PCR, and TCRdb kept only the in-frame ones, dropping some. The repertoire consists of about half a million clones, with roughly 89% occurring once and the leading ten covering 0.9%. The sequenced sample consisted of peripheral blood. These receptors all stem from a man between 18 and 35 years old with COVID-19, enrolled during active disease. Both conserved end residues are part of each CDR3. A D gene is named only where the DNA matches it firmly. Clone size is shown for a subset of rows, as once, few, many or a class of expanded clone.

j_call: TRBJ2-1
clone_size: .
v_call: TRBV5-1
d_call: .
cdr3_nt: TGCGCCAGCAGCTTGGGGGACTCCGCGACCCTGAACAATGAGCAGTTCTTC
cdr3_aa: CASSLGDSATLNNEQFF

j_call: TRBJ2-5
clone_size: .
v_call: TRBV4-1
d_call: TRBD2
cdr3_nt: TGCGCCAGCAGCCAAGATACCGAGCTAGCGGGGGGTCAGACCCAGTACTTC
cdr3_aa: CASSQDTELAGGQTQYF

j_call: TRBJ2-7
clone_size: .
v_call: TRBV11-2
d_call: .
cdr3_nt: TGTGCCAGCAGCCCGCAGGGTTTCGAGCAGTACTTC
cdr3_aa: CASSPQGFEQYF

j_call: TRBJ2-5
clone_size: .
v_call: TRBV9
d_call: TRBD1
cdr3_nt: TGTGCCAGCAGCCTCTTGGGGACAGGTATCCTAGAGACCCAGTACTTC
cdr3_aa: CASSLLGTGILETQYF

j_call: TRBJ2-7
clone_size: .
v_call: TRBV10-3
d_call: TRBD2
cdr3_nt: TGTGCCATCAGTGGAGGGACTAGCGGACTTTCCTACGAGCAGTACTTC
cdr3_aa: CAISGGTSGLSYEQYF

j_call: TRBJ2-7
clone_size: .
v_call: TRBV5-4
d_call: .
cdr3_nt: TGTGCCAGCAGCTTTTCCGACGAGCAGTACTTC
cdr3_aa: CASSFSDEQYF

j_call: TRBJ2-3
clone_size: .
v_call: TRBV6-1
d_call: TRBD2
cdr3_nt: TGTGCCAGCAGTGAAAGCGACAGGCGGGGGGCCGGGAATACGCAGTATTTT
cdr3_aa: CASSESDRRGAGNTQYF

j_call: TRBJ2-3
clone_size: .
v_call: TRBV5-1
d_call: TRBD1
cdr3_nt: TGCGCCAGCAGCTACGGACAGGGGGCAACAGATACGCAGTATTTT
cdr3_aa: CASSYGQGATDTQYF

j_call: TRBJ2-3
clone_size: .
v_call: TRBV5-1
d_call: TRBD2
cdr3_nt: TGCGCCAGCACTCCTCCGGGACTAGCGGGGGGGGATACGCAGTATTTT
cdr3_aa: CASTPPGLAGGDTQYF

j_call: TRBJ2-3
clone_size: .
v_call: TRBV18
d_call: TRBD2
cdr3_nt: TGTGCCAGCTCATCCGGACTAGCGGAAAGGGATACGCAGTATTTT
cdr3_aa: CASSSGLAERDTQYF

j_call: TRBJ2-5
clone_size: .
v_call: TRBV7-9
d_call: TRBD2
cdr3_nt: TGTGCCAGCAGCCCGGGACTAGCGGGGTACCAAGAGACCCAGTACTTC
cdr3_aa: CASSPGLAGYQETQYF

j_call: TRBJ2-3
clone_size: .
v_call: TRBV13
d_call: .
cdr3_nt: TGTGCCAGCAGCGAACGACTTGGCCATACGCAGTATTTT
cdr3_aa: CASSERLGHTQYF

j_call: TRBJ2-7
clone_size: .
v_call: TRBV4-2
d_call: TRBD1
cdr3_nt: TGTGCCAGCAGCCCACCTCGACAGGGGGCGGGCGAGCAGTACTTC
cdr3_aa: CASSPPRQGAGEQYF

j_call: TRBJ1-4
clone_size: .
v_call: TRBV15
d_call: .
cdr3_nt: TGTGCCACCAGCAGTCAGTTCCCTGAAAAACTGTTTTTT
cdr3_aa: CATSSQFPEKLFF

j_call: TRBJ2-7
clone_size: .
v_call: TRBV5-4
d_call: TRBD1
cdr3_nt: TGTGCCAGCCGACCGGGACAGGGAAGCTACGAGCAGTACTTC
cdr3_aa: CASRPGQGSYEQYF

j_call: TRBJ2-7
clone_size: .
v_call: TRBV2
d_call: TRBD2
cdr3_nt: TGTGCCAGCAGGGAGGGACTAGCACCCTACGAGCAGTACTTC
cdr3_aa: CASREGLAPYEQYF

j_call: TRBJ1-1
clone_size: .
v_call: TRBV12-3/TRBV12-4
d_call: .
cdr3_nt: TGTGCCAGCAGTTTTGTGCCACAAAATGGTTTCTCCTTT
cdr3_aa: CASSFVPQNGFSF

j_call: TRBJ2-7
clone_size: .
v_call: TRBV10-1
d_call: .
cdr3_nt: TGCGCCAGCAGTGTGGCAGGGGTTACCTACGAGCAGTACTTC
cdr3_aa: CASSVAGVTYEQYF

j_call: TRBJ2-1
clone_size: .
v_call: TRBV11-2
d_call: .
cdr3_nt: TGTGCCAGCAGCTTAGAGTCGGGAGACAATGAGCAGTTCTTC
cdr3_aa: CASSLESGDNEQFF

j_call: TRBJ1-6
clone_size: .
v_call: TRBV5-4
d_call: .
cdr3_nt: TGTGCCAGCAGCTTTGGAGGGGAACATTCACCCCTCCACTTT
cdr3_aa: CASSFGGEHSPLHF

j_call: TRBJ2-3
clone_size: .
v_call: TRBV11-3
d_call: .
cdr3_nt: TGTGCCAGCAGCTTCCGGTTTATGGATCAGCGGTCCATTAGCACAGATACGCAGTATTTT
cdr3_aa: CASSFRFMDQRSISTDTQYF

j_call: TRBJ2-3
clone_size: .
v_call: TRBV30
d_call: .
cdr3_nt: TGTCTGCGGCGGGGAATCACAGATACGCAGTATTTT
cdr3_aa: CLRRGITDTQYF

j_call: TRBJ1-4
clone_size: .
v_call: TRBV7-2
d_call: .
cdr3_nt: TGTGCCAGCAGCATTGACAGGATTAATGAAAAACTGTTTTTT
cdr3_aa: CASSIDRINEKLFF

j_call: TRBJ2-1
clone_size: .
v_call: TRBV18
d_call: TRBD1
cdr3_nt: TGTGCCAGCTCAACCGACAGGGGGCGATGGAATGAGCAGTTCTTC
cdr3_aa: CASSTDRGRWNEQFF

j_call: TRBJ1-2
clone_size: .
v_call: TRBV3-1/TRBV3-2
d_call: .
cdr3_nt: TGTGCCAGCACCCGAGAAGGGGACTATGGCTACACCTTC
cdr3_aa: CASTREGDYGYTF

j_call: TRBJ2-3
clone_size: .
v_call: TRBV4-2
d_call: TRBD2
cdr3_nt: TGTGCCAGCAGCCTCCTGGGACTAGCGGGTAATGATTTTTATCGAACAGATACGCAGTATTTT
cdr3_aa: CASSLLGLAGNDFYRTDTQYF

j_call: TRBJ2-1
clone_size: .
v_call: TRBV7-2
d_call: TRBD2
cdr3_nt: TGTGCCAGCAGAGTTCCGGGGGGGAGGGCTGAGCAGTTCTTC
cdr3_aa: CASRVPGGRAEQFF

j_call: TRBJ2-7
clone_size: .
v_call: TRBV28
d_call: TRBD2
cdr3_nt: TGTGCCAGCCGGACTAGCGGGGGTATCTACGAGCAGTACTTC
cdr3_aa: CASRTSGGIYEQYF

j_call: TRBJ1-1
clone_size: .
v_call: TRBV6-5
d_call: TRBD1
cdr3_nt: TGTGCCGTTCGGGGCGGGGGGACAGCGAACACTGAAGCTTTCTTT
cdr3_aa: CAVRGGGTANTEAFF

j_call: TRBJ2-2
clone_size: .
v_call: TRBV5-5
d_call: .
cdr3_nt: TGTGCCAGCAGCGCGGCCGGGTCCAACACCGGGGAGCTGTTTTTT
cdr3_aa: CASSAAGSNTGELFF

j_call: TRBJ1-2
clone_size: .
v_call: TRBV24-1
d_call: TRBD1
cdr3_nt: TGTGCCACCAGTGATCCCGGGACAGGCCACTATGGCTACACCTTC
cdr3_aa: CATSDPGTGHYGYTF

j_call: TRBJ2-7
clone_size: .
v_call: TRBV5-5
d_call: TRBD2
cdr3_nt: TGTGCCAGCAGCACCGGGGCTAGCGGATACTACGAGCAGTACTTC
cdr3_aa: CASSTGASGYYEQYF

j_call: TRBJ1-1
clone_size: .
v_call: TRBV6-5
d_call: TRBD1
cdr3_nt: TGTGCCAGCAGGAGACAGGGTAACACTGAAGCTTTCTTT
cdr3_aa: CASRRQGNTEAFF

j_call: TRBJ2-3
clone_size: .
v_call: TRBV4-1
d_call: .
cdr3_nt: TGCGCCAGCAGCCAGCCAGCGGGCACAGATACGCAGTATTTT
cdr3_aa: CASSQPAGTDTQYF

j_call: TRBJ2-5
clone_size: .
v_call: TRBV11-2
d_call: .
cdr3_nt: TGTGCCAGCAGCTTAGCTGAGACCCAGTACTTC
cdr3_aa: CASSLAETQYF

j_call: TRBJ2-7
clone_size: .
v_call: TRBV15
d_call: TRBD2
cdr3_nt: TGTGCCACCAGCAGAGATCGGGGGGTTCCCTACGAGCAGTACTTC
cdr3_aa: CATSRDRGVPYEQYF

j_call: TRBJ1-6
clone_size: .
v_call: TRBV5-1
d_call: .
cdr3_nt: TGCGCCAGCAGCTTAACGGGGGTACGTAATTCACCCCTCCACTTT
cdr3_aa: CASSLTGVRNSPLHF

j_call: TRBJ2-7
clone_size: .
v_call: TRBV27
d_call: TRBD2
cdr3_nt: TGTGCCAGCAGTTTATCCAGCGGGGGGGCCAAAGGGGAGCAGTACTTC
cdr3_aa: CASSLSSGGAKGEQYF

j_call: TRBJ2-3
clone_size: once
v_call: TRBV15
d_call: TRBD2
cdr3_nt: TGTGCCACCAGCAGATCCCTGACTAGCGGGGGGCCCACAAATACCAATACGCAGTATTTT
cdr3_aa: CATSRSLTSGGPTNTNTQYF

j_call: TRBJ2-3
clone_size: .
v_call: TRBV9
d_call: TRBD1
cdr3_nt: TGTGCCAGCAGCCCCAGAGGGGGCGCAAGCACAGATACGCAGTATTTT
cdr3_aa: CASSPRGGASTDTQYF

j_call: TRBJ1-5
clone_size: few
v_call: TRBV6-6
d_call: TRBD1
cdr3_nt: TGTGCCAGCAGTGCGGGACAGGGAGTGGTTTCTCAGCCCCAGCATTTT
cdr3_aa: CASSAGQGVVSQPQHF